Listed below are T cell receptor beta chains from one sample, sequenced in a study of glioma-infiltrating T cells. TCRdb called the multiplex PCR reads again in MiXCR, with one record for every CDR3 protein. Counted here are around 390,000 distinct CDR3 sequences, roughly two fifths occurring once; the ten biggest clones make up about 11%. The material sequenced was glioma tissue, nonneoplastic brain tissue, or PBMCs (not recorded which). The receptors stem from a human donor with low-grade glioma or glioblastoma, undergoing nonglioma brain surgery, or in good health (not recorded which). Both conserved end residues are part of each CDR3. A D gene is named only where the DNA matches it firmly. A row's size may be missing; if present it is once, few, many or a size class.

V gene,D gene,J gene,CDR3 length,clone size,CDR3 protein,CDR3 DNA
TRBV20-1,TRBD2,TRBJ2-1,15,few,CSARLAGGFYNEQFF,TGCAGTGCGCGACTAGCGGGAGGGTTCTACAATGAGCAGTTCTTC
TRBV28,TRBD2,TRBJ2-5,18,few,CASSFYLSGRASQETQYF,TGTGCCAGCAGCTTTTATTTATCCGGGAGGGCCTCCCAAGAGACCCAGTACTTC
TRBV28,-,TRBJ2-6,16,-,CASSFPTLSGANVLTF,TGTGCCAGCAGTTTCCCTACCCTTTCTGGGGCCAACGTCCTGACTTTC
TRBV5-1,-,TRBJ2-7,15,-,CASSLTSRSTYEQYF,TGCGCCAGCAGCTTGACCTCTAGATCTACCTACGAGCAGTACTTC
TRBV6-2/TRBV6-3,-,TRBJ2-7,15,many,CASSYPTGATYEQYF,TGTGCCAGCAGTTATCCGACGGGGGCCACCTACGAGCAGTACTTC
TRBV27,-,TRBJ1-2,16,-,CASGALPGRLNYGYTF,TGTGCCAGCGGGGCTCTGCCGGGGAGGCTAAACTATGGCTACACCTTC
TRBV6-1,-,TRBJ2-7,13,few,CASSIFSSYEQYF,TGTGCCAGCAGCATTTTTAGCTCCTACGAGCAGTACTTC
TRBV6-2/TRBV6-3,-,TRBJ2-5,14,-,CASSYWAGHETQSF,TGTGCCAGCAGTTACTGGGCGGGACACGAGACCCAGTCCTTC
TRBV28,-,TRBJ1-5,19,few,CASSLLSLRLDRSNQPQHF,TGTGCCAGCAGTTTATTATCCCTGCGGTTGGACAGAAGCAATCAGCCCCAGCATTTT
TRBV11-2,TRBD2,TRBJ2-1,16,few,CASSGGLAGSYNEQFF,TGTGCCAGCAGCGGGGGACTAGCGGGAAGTTACAATGAGCAGTTCTTC
TRBV6-5,-,TRBJ2-7,15,few,CASSYSTGLPYEQYF,TGTGCCAGCAGTTACTCGACAGGCCTCCCCTACGAGCAGTACTTC
TRBV11-2,TRBD2,TRBJ2-5,16,-,CASSSWTSGSVETQYF,TGTGCCAGCAGCTCCTGGACTAGCGGGAGCGTTGAGACCCAGTACTTC
TRBV4-2,-,TRBJ1-3,17,once,CASSQDPSEGTGNTIYF,TGTGCCAGCAGCCAAGATCCCTCGGAGGGGACTGGAAACACCATATATTTT
TRBV5-5,-,TRBJ1-1,14,few,CASSLEGLNTEAFF,TGTGCCAGCAGCTTAGAGGGGCTGAACACTGAAGCTTTCTTT
TRBV27,-,TRBJ2-3,16,many,CASSMIAFASTDTQYF,TGTGCCAGCAGTATGATAGCCTTCGCTAGCACAGATACGCAGTATTTT
TRBV5-4,-,TRBJ2-7,15,-,CASSLAWGNPYEQYF,TGTGCCAGCAGCTTGGCCTGGGGGAACCCTTACGAGCAGTACTTC
TRBV20-1,TRBD2,TRBJ2-7,16,many,CSARGSASGPGDEQYF,TGCAGTGCTAGAGGTTCGGCTAGCGGTCCCGGCGACGAGCAGTACTTC
TRBV28,-,TRBJ1-2,14,-,CASSLEGLSSGYTF,TGTGCCAGCAGTTTAGAGGGTCTTTCCTCTGGCTACACCTTC
TRBV28,-,TRBJ2-5,15,-,CASSAAGLSWETQYF,TGTGCCAGCAGTGCCGCAGGACTATCTTGGGAGACCCAGTACTTC
TRBV27,TRBD1,TRBJ1-2,14,many,CASRPTGGTYGYTF,TGTGCCAGCAGACCGACAGGGGGCACCTATGGCTACACCTTC
TRBV20-1,-,TRBJ2-3,11,few,CSAYRTDTQYF,TGCAGTGCTTATCGCACAGATACGCAGTATTTT
TRBV6-5,TRBD2,TRBJ2-3,20,-,CASSYPGLGDNVGSTDTQYF,TGTGCCAGCAGTTACCCCGGACTAGGGGATAACGTTGGTAGCACAGATACGCAGTATTTT
TRBV20-1,TRBD1,TRBJ2-1,15,-,CSAFSPGQKYNEQLF,TGCAGTGCTTTTTCCCCGGGACAGAAGTACAATGAGCAGCTCTTC
TRBV24-1,-,TRBJ2-7,10,-,CATSDPSQIF,TGTGCCACCAGTGACCCTTCACAGATTTTC
TRBV15,-,TRBJ2-2,17,-,CATSRVSGTANTGELFF,TGTGCCACCAGCAGAGTCTCGGGGACGGCGAACACCGGGGAGCTGTTTTTT
TRBV7-2,-,TRBJ2-5,14,-,CASILVGSSETQYF,TGTGCCAGCATCTTAGTGGGCTCATCAGAGACCCAGTACTTC
TRBV20-1,-,TRBJ1-6,15,-,CSAPKPGNPNSPLHF,TGCAGTGCTCCTAAACCGGGGAACCCAAATTCACCCCTCCACTTT
TRBV10-3,TRBD2,TRBJ2-1,14,-,CAIRGNERGNEQFF,TGTGCCATCAGGGGTAATGAGCGGGGCAATGAGCAGTTCTTC
TRBV7-8,-,TRBJ2-2,11,-,CASNTPGELFF,TGTGCCAGCAATACCCCCGGGGAGCTGTTTTTT
TRBV27,-,TRBJ2-3,15,-,CASSLMPGRTDTKYF,TGTGCCAGCAGTTTAATGCCAGGACGGACAGATACGAAGTATTTT
TRBV6-1,-,TRBJ2-5,13,many,CASSGKAGETQYF,TGTGCCAGCAGTGGAAAAGCGGGTGAGACCCAGTACTTC
TRBV4-2,-,TRBJ1-1,16,few,CASSLKSPGTNTEAFF,TGTGCCAGCAGCCTGAAATCCCCGGGAACGAACACTGAAGCTTTCTTT
TRBV28,TRBD1,TRBJ2-3,16,many,CASSYAGGPSTDTQYF,TGTGCCAGCAGTTACGCAGGGGGCCCTAGCACAGATACGCAGTATTTT
TRBV2,TRBD1,TRBJ2-1,14,-,CASSAGTGNNEQFF,TGTGCCAGCAGCGCCGGGACAGGGAACAATGAGCAGTTCTTC
TRBV12-3/TRBV12-4,-,TRBJ2-1,19,once,CASSLRLASTGASYNEQFF,TGTGCCAGCAGTTTACGTTTAGCCTCCACCGGGGCCTCCTACAATGAGCAGTTCTTC
TRBV5-4,-,TRBJ1-1,14,-,CASSLEHSNTEAFF,TGTGCCAGCAGCTTGGAACATTCGAACACTGAAGCTTTCTTT
TRBV7-8,-,TRBJ1-1,14,many,CASSFYSEDTEAFF,TGTGCCAGCAGCTTTTATTCGGAGGACACTGAAGCTTTCTTT
TRBV24-1,TRBD1,TRBJ2-2,14,few,CATTETGNAGELFF,TGTGCCACCACGGAGACAGGGAACGCCGGGGAGCTGTTTTTT
TRBV27,TRBD1,TRBJ1-1,13,-,CASSYRGRTEAFF,TGTGCCAGCAGTTACAGGGGAAGGACTGAAGCTTTCTTT
TRBV24-1,-,TRBJ2-2,14,-,CATSGPTNTGELFF,TGTGCCACCAGTGGCCCGACGAACACCGGGGAGCTGTTTTTT
TRBV6-1,-,TRBJ2-1,13,many,CASSAQGYNEQFF,TGTGCCAGCAGTGCACAGGGTTACAATGAGCAGTTCTTC
TRBV5-4,-,TRBJ1-2,14,few,CASSLAGVGYGYTF,TGTGCCAGCAGCTTGGCTGGGGTGGGGTATGGCTACACCTTC
TRBV14,-,TRBJ1-6,12,few,CASSQSRSPLHF,TGTGCCAGCAGCCAATCTAGGTCACCCCTCCACTTT
TRBV28,-,TRBJ2-5,16,many,CASSLISGQRQETQYF,TGTGCCAGCAGTTTAATATCGGGACAACGCCAAGAGACCCAGTACTTC
TRBV27,TRBD2,TRBJ2-3,18,many,CASSFTYSTSGVADTQYF,TGTGCCAGCAGTTTCACGTACTCGACTAGCGGGGTGGCAGATACGCAGTATTTT
TRBV20-1,TRBD1,TRBJ1-1,13,many,CRVYRGLDTEAFF,TGCAGAGTCTACAGGGGTTTGGACACTGAAGCTTTCTTT
TRBV16,-,TRBJ1-1,15,few,CASSQSTPWGTEAFF,TGTGCCAGCAGCCAATCGACACCATGGGGCACTGAAGCTTTCTTT
TRBV27,TRBD1,TRBJ1-2,14,few,CASSGQGARYGYTF,TGTGCCAGCAGTGGACAGGGGGCGCGGTATGGCTACACCTTC
TRBV20-1,-,TRBJ2-5,14,-,CSAYSGGGEETQYF,TGCAGTGCCTACTCCGGGGGAGGCGAAGAGACCCAGTACTTC
TRBV4-3,-,TRBJ1-4,13,-,CASSQDVNEKLFF,TGCGCCAGCAGCCAAGACGTTAATGAAAAACTGTTTTTT
TRBV7-6,TRBD1,TRBJ2-2,16,-,CASSLNWQGATGELFF,TGTGCCAGCAGCTTAAACTGGCAGGGGGCCACCGGGGAGCTGTTTTTT
TRBV27,-,TRBJ1-2,11,many,CASSLDYGYTF,TGTGCCAGCAGTCTCGACTATGGCTACACCTTC
TRBV27,TRBD1,TRBJ2-3,13,-,CASSFQGQFTQYF,TGTGCCAGCAGTTTTCAGGGACAGTTTACGCAGTATTTT